The sample holds many counts of the clone carrying this T cell receptor beta chain. CDR3 size: 17 residues. Germline loops: CDR1 SGHRS, CDR2 YFSETQ. V was clipped by 2 bases and J by 6 bases, with 18 bases between them. The record originates from a study of T-cell memory formation after mild COVID-19. TCRdb recomputed calls from the 5' RACE reads with MiXCR, one row per CDR3 protein. The sample has around 200,000 distinct CDR3 sequences; over 9.5% are singletons. The source of this sequence is a man between 18 and 29 years old who had mild COVID-19 (a few samples of this study predate the infection). Cell type and time point are not known. Sample: PBMCs or a T cell subset sorted from them (not recorded which). The chain has TRBV5-1 and TRBJ1-6; D is perhaps TRBD1 (5 bases). CDR3 coding DNA: TGCGCCAGCAGCTTAAGACCCGGCGCCGGGACTAATTCACCCCTCCACTTT. Amino acid sequence: CASSLRPGAGTNSPLHF.